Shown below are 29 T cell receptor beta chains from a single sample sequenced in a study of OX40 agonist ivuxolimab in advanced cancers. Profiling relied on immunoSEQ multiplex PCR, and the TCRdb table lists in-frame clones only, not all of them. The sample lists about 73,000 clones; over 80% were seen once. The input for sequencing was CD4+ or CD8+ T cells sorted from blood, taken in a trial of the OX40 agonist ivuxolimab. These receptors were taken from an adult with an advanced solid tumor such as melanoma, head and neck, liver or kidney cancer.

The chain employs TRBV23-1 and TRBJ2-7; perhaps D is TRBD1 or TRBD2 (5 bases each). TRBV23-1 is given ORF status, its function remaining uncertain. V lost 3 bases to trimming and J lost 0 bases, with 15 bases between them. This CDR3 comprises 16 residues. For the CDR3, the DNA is TGCGCCAGCAGTCATTCGGGACCCCCAAGCTCCTACGAGCAGTACTTC. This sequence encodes CASSHSGPPSSYEQYF.

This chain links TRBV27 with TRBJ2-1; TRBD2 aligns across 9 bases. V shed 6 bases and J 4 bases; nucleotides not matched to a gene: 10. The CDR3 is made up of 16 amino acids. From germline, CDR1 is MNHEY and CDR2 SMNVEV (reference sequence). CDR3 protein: CASSPLASGTYNEQFF. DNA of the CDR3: TGTGCCAGCAGCCCCTTGGCTAGCGGGACGTACAATGAGCAGTTCTTC.

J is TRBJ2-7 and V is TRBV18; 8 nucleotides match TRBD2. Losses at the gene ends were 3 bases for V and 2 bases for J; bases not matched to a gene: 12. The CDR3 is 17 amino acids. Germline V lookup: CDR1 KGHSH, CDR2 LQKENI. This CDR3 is CASSPPRGGLSPYEQYF. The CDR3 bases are TGTGCCAGCTCACCGCCCCGGGGGGGCCTTAGTCCCTACGAGCAGTACTTC. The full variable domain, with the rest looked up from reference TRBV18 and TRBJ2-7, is NAGVMQNPRHLVRRRGQEARLRCSPMKGHSHVYWYRQLPEEGLKFMVYLQKENIIDESGMPKERFSAEFPKEGPSILRIQQVVRGDSAAYFCASSPPRGGLSPYEQYFGPGTRLTVT.

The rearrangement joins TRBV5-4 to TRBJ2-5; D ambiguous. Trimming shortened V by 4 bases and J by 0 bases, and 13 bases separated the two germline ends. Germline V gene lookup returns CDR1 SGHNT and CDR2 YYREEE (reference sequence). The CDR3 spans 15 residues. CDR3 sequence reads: CASSRAPGNQETQYF. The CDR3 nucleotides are TGTGCCAGCAGCCGCGCGCCTGGCAACCAAGAGACCCAGTACTTC.

The CDR3 is CASSRRLGGTSTDTQYF. The CDR3 DNA is TGTGCCAGCTCACGTAGACTAGGGGGAACCAGCACAGATACGCAGTATTTT. The genes are TRBV18 and TRBJ2-3, with D perhaps being TRBD1 or TRBD2 (6 bases each). The CDR3 totals 17 residues. Trimming took off 4 bases at V and 0 bases at J, with 17 bases between the two ends. CDR1 is KGHSH and CDR2 is LQKENI in the germline V gene.

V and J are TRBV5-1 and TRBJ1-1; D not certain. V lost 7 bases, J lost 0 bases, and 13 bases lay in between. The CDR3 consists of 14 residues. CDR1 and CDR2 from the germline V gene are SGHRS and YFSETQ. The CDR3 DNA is TGCGCCAGCTGCTCGGGATATATGAACACTGAAGCTTTCTTT. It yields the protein CASCSGYMNTEAFF.

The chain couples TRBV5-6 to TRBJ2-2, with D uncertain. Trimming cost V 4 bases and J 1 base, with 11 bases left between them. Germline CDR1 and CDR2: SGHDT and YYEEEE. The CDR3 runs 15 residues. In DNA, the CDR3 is TGTGCCAGCAGCCCCAACTCAGGGAACACCGGGGAGCTGTTTTTT. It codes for CASSPNSGNTGELFF.

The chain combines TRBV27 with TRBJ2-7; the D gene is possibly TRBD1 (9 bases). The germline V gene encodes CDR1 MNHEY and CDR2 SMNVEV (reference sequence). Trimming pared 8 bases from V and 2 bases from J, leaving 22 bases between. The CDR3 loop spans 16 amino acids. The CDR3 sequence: CASCGQGIAGTYEQYF. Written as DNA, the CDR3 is TGTGCCAGCTGTGGACAGGGGATAGCGGGGACCTACGAGCAGTACTTC.

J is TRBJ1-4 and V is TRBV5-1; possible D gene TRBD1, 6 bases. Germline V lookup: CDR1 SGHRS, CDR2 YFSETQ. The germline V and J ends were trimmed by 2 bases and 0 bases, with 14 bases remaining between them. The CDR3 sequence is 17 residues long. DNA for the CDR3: TGCGCCAGCAGCTTACAACCAACAGGGACAACTAATGAAAAACTGTTTTTT. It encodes CASSLQPTGTTNEKLFF.

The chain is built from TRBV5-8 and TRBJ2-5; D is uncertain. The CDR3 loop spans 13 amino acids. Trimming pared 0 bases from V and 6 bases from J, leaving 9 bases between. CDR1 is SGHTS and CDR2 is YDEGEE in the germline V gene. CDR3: CASSLGRSKTQYF. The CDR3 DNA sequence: TGTGCCAGCAGCTTGGGACGCTCAAAGACCCAGTACTTC. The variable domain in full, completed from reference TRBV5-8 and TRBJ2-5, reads EAGVTQSPTHLIKTRGQQATLRCSPISGHTSVYWYQQALGLGLQFLLWYDEGEERNRGNFPPRFSGRQFPNYSSELNVNALELEDSALYLCASSLGRSKTQYFGPGTRLLVL.

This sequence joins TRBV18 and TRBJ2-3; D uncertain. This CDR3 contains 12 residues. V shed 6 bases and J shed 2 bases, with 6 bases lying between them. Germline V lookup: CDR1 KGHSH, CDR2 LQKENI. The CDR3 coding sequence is TGTGCCAGCTCCGCCCTCACAGATACGCAGTATTTT. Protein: CASSALTDTQYF.

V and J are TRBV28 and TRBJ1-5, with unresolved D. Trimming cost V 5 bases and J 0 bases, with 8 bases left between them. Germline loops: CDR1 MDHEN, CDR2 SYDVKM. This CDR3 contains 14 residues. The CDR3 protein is CASSPTDSNQPQHF. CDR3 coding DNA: TGTGCCAGCAGTCCGACCGATAGCAATCAGCCCCAGCATTTT.

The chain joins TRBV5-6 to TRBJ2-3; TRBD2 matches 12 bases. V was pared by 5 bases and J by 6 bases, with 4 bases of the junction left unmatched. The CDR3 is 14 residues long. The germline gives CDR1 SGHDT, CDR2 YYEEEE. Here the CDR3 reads CASRRLAGVDTQYF. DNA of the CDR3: TGTGCCAGCAGGCGACTAGCGGGAGTGGATACGCAGTATTTT.

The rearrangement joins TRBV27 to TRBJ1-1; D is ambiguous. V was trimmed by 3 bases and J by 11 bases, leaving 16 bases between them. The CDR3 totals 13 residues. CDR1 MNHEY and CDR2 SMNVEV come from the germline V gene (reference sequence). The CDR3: CASSFFGLGGAFF. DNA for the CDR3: TGTGCCAGCAGTTTTTTTGGACTCGGAGGGGCTTTCTTT.

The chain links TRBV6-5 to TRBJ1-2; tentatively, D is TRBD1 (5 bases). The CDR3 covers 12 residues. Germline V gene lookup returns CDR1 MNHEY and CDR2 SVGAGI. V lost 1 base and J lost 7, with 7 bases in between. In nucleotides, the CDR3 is TGTGCCAGCAGTTACTTGGGGCTTGGCTACACCTTC. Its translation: CASSYLGLGYTF.

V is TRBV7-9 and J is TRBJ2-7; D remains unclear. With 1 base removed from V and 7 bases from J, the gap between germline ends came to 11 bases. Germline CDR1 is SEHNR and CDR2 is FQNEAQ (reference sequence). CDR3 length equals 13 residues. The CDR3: CASSLVSSGEQYF. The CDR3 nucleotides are TGTGCCAGCAGCTTAGTCTCCTCTGGGGAGCAGTACTTC.

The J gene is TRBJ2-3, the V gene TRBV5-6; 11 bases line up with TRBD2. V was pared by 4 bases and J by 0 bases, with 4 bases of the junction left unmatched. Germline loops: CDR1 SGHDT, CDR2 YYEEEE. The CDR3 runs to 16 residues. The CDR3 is CASSRGLAVSTDTQYF. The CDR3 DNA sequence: TGTGCCAGCAGCAGGGGACTAGCGGTAAGCACAGATACGCAGTATTTT.

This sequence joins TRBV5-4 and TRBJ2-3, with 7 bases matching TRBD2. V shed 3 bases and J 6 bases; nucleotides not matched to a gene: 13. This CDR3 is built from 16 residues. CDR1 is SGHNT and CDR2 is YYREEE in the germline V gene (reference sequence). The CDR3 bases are TGTGCCAGCAGCTCGGTAGCGGGTTCGGGGACGGATACGCAGTATTTT. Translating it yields CASSSVAGSGTDTQYF.

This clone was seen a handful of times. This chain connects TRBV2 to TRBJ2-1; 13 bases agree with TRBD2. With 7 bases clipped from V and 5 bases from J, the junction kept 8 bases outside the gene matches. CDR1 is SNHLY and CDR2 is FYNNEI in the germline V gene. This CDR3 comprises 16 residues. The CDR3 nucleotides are TGTGCCAGCACTGGGGCGGGACTAGCGGGAAACAATGAGCAGTTCTTC. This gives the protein CASTGAGLAGNNEQFF.

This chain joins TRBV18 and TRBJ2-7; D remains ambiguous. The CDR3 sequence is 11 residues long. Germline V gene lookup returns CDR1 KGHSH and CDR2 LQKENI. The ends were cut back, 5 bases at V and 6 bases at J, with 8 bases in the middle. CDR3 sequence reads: CASSAFGEQYF. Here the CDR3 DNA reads TGTGCCAGCTCAGCGTTTGGCGAGCAGTACTTC.

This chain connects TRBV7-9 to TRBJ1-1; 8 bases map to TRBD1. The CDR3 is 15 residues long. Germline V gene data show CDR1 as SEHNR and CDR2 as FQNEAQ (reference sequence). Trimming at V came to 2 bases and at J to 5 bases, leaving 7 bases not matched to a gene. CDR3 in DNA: TGTGCCAGCAGCTTACCGGACAGGGTTGGTACTGAAGCTTTCTTT. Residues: CASSLPDRVGTEAFF.

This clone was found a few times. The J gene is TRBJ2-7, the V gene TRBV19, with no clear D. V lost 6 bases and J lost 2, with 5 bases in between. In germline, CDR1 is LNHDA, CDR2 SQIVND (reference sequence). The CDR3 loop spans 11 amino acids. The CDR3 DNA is TGTGCCAGTAGCCAAGCCTACGAGCAGTACTTC. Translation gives CASSQAYEQYF.

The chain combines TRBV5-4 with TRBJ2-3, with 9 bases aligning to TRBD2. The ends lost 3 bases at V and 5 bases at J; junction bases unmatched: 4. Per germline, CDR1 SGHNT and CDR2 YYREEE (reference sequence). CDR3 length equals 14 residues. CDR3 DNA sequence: TGTGCCAGCAGCTCCGGACTAGCGTTAGATACGCAGTATTTT. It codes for CASSSGLALDTQYF.

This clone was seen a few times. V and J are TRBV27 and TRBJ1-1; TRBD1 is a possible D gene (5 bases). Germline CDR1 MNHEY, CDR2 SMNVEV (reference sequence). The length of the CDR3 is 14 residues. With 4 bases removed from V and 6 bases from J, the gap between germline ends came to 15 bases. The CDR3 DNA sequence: TGTGCCAGCAGTTCTCATCCCAGGGAGGCTGAAGCTTTCTTT. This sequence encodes CASSSHPREAEAFF.

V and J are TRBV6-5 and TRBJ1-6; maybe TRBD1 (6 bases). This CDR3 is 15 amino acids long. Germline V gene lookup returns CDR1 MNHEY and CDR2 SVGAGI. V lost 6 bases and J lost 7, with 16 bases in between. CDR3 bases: TGTGCCAGCAGCGCTACCACAGGGATAAATTCACCCCTCCACTTT. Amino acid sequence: CASSATTGINSPLHF.

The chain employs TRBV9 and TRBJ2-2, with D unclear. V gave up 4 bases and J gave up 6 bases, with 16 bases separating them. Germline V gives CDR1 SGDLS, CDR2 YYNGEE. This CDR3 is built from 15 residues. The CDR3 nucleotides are TGTGCCAGCAGCCCTCTCCACTACGGGTCCGGGGAGCTGTTTTTT. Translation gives CASSPLHYGSGELFF.

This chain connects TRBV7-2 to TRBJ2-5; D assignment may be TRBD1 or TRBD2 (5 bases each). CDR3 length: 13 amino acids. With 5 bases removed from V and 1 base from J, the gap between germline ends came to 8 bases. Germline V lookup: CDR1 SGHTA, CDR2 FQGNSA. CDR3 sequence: CASSPGTQETQYF. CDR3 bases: TGTGCCAGCAGCCCCGGGACCCAAGAGACCCAGTACTTC.

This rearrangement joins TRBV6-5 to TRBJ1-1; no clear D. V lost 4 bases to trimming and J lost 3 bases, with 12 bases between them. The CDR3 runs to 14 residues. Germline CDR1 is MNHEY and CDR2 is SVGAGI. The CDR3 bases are TGTGCCAGCAGTTCCATCCCTCTTTACACTGAAGCTTTCTTT. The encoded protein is CASSSIPLYTEAFF.

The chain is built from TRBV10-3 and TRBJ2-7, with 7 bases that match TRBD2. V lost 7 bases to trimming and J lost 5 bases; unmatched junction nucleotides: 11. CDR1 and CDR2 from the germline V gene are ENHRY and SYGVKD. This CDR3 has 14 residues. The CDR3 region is CAIKEEVAGNEQYF. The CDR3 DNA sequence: TGTGCCATCAAAGAGGAAGTAGCGGGCAACGAGCAGTACTTC.